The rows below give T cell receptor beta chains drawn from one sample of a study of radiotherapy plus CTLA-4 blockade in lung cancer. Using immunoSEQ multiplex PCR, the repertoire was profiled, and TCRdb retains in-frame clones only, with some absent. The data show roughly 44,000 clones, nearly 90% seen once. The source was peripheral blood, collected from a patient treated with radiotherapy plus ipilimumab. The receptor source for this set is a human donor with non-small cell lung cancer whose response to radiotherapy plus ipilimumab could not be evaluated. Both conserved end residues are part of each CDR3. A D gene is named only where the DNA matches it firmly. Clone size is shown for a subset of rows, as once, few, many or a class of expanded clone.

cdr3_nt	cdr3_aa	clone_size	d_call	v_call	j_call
TGTGCCAGCAGCTTAGAGGGACAGGGGGGGAATGAGCAGTTCTTC	CASSLEGQGGNEQFF	once	TRBD1	TRBV11-2	TRBJ2-1
TGTGCCAGTAGCCTGACTAGCGGGAGAACATACGAGCAGTACTTC	CASSLTSGRTYEQYF	.	TRBD2	TRBV19	TRBJ2-7
TGTGCCAGTAGTATGGGCCAGTACAATGAGCAGTTCTTC	CASSMGQYNEQFF	.	.	TRBV19	TRBJ2-1
TGTGCCAGCAGTGAATCGGGGACAGAACAAGCTTTCTTT	CASSESGTEQAFF	few	TRBD1	TRBV25-1	TRBJ1-1
TGTGCCAGCAGTGAACGGGACAGGGCGGGGGGTGAGGGCTACACCTTC	CASSERDRAGGEGYTF	.	TRBD1	TRBV6-1	TRBJ1-2
TGTGCCAGCAGTTTATCTACAGGGGGCGCCTACAATGAGCAGTTCTTC	CASSLSTGGAYNEQFF	.	TRBD1	TRBV27	TRBJ2-1
TGTGCCAGCAGCCCCACAGCGACGGCGGGGGGTGAAGCTTTCTTT	CASSPTATAGGEAFF	.	.	TRBV5-5	TRBJ1-1
.	CASSFASGTPNF	once	.	TRBV11-2	TRBJ2-5
TGCGCCAGCAGCCAACCGGGACTAGACTACGAGCAGTACTTC	CASSQPGLDYEQYF	.	TRBD2	TRBV4-1	TRBJ2-7
TGTGCCAGCAGCCTCGGACTAGCGGGGGGGAATGAGCAGTTCTTC	CASSLGLAGGNEQFF	.	TRBD2	TRBV11-2	TRBJ2-1
TGTGCCAGCAGTTCGGACAGGGGCTCAGCTTTCTTT	CASSSDRGSAFF	.	TRBD1	TRBV6-5	TRBJ1-1
TGTGCCAGCAGTGATGGGAGGGTGGGGGGCGAGGGTGATGGCTACACCTTC	CASSDGRVGGEGDGYTF	.	.	TRBV25-1	TRBJ1-2
TGTGCCAGTAGGGACAGGGGGGCCGCGGGAAGCTACACCTTC	CASRDRGAAGSYTF	.	TRBD1	TRBV19	TRBJ1-2
TGCGCCAGCAGCTTGGAGGGACTAGCGGACTACAATGAGCAGTTCTTC	CASSLEGLADYNEQFF	once	TRBD2	TRBV5-1	TRBJ2-1
TGTGCCATCAGTGACGGGGGGGGGCAAGAGACCCAGTACTTC	CAISDGGGQETQYF	.	TRBD2	TRBV10-3	TRBJ2-5
TGCGCCAGCAGCCAGGACTACCAAGGAGGAGAGACCCAGTACTTC	CASSQDYQGGETQYF	once	.	TRBV4-3	TRBJ2-5
TGCGCCAGCAGCTTCACTGAGGGCAATTCACCCCTCCACTTT	CASSFTEGNSPLHF	few	.	TRBV5-1	TRBJ1-6
TGCGCCAGCAGCTTCAACAGGGGGACTGAAGCTTTCTTT	CASSFNRGTEAFF	few	TRBD1	TRBV5-1	TRBJ1-1
TGTGCCAGCAGTGCGGGCCTAGCGGGAGTGTCGGGCGAGCAGTACTTC	CASSAGLAGVSGEQYF	.	TRBD2	TRBV25-1	TRBJ2-7
TGTGCCACCAGCAGGAGGACAGACACAGATACGCAGTATTTT	CATSRRTDTDTQYF	.	.	TRBV15	TRBJ2-3
TGTGCCAGCAGCGTGGGACAGGCCGACTTATATGGCTACACCTTC	CASSVGQADLYGYTF	.	TRBD1	TRBV7-9	TRBJ1-2
TGTGCCTGGAGATGGACAGGGGCCGGGGAGCTGTTTTTT	CAWRWTGAGELFF	.	TRBD1	TRBV30	TRBJ2-2
TGTGCCAGTAGTGTTAGCGGGAGGAGCTCCTACAATGAGCAGTTCTTC	CASSVSGRSSYNEQFF	.	TRBD2	TRBV19	TRBJ2-1
TGCGCCAGCAGCCTCCAGAGAGGAGAGACCCAGTACTTC	CASSLQRGETQYF	.	.	TRBV5-1	TRBJ2-5
TGTGCCAGCAGCCCCTCGGGGGTTATGAACACTGAAGCTTTCTTT	CASSPSGVMNTEAFF	.	.	TRBV9	TRBJ1-1
TGTGCCAGTTGGCGGGGGGGATTGACTGAGCAGTTCTTC	CASWRGGLTEQFF	.	TRBD2	TRBV19	TRBJ2-1
TGTGCCAGCAGCTTGGGACTTAGGACAGGGAACCAGCCCCAGCATTTT	CASSLGLRTGNQPQHF	.	TRBD1	TRBV5-6	TRBJ1-5
TGTGCCAGCAGTTTATGGGGGGTCAGAGATTCCTATAATTCACCCCTCCACTTT	CASSLWGVRDSYNSPLHF	.	.	TRBV27	TRBJ1-6
TGTGCCAGCAGCTTAGCACAGCAGAACACTGAAGCTTTCTTT	CASSLAQQNTEAFF	.	.	TRBV7-2	TRBJ1-1
TGTGCCAGCAGAGGGCAGGGCGTTGGGGAGACCCAGTACTTC	CASRGQGVGETQYF	.	.	TRBV2	TRBJ2-5
TGCGCCAGCAGCCAAGATCCGAGGAATCAGCCCCAGCATTTT	CASSQDPRNQPQHF	.	.	TRBV4-1	TRBJ1-5
TGTGCCAGCATCCGGGACAGGACTTTCTATGGCTACACCTTC	CASIRDRTFYGYTF	.	TRBD1	TRBV5-8	TRBJ1-2
TGTGCCAGCAGCCTAACTCGGGACAGACAACCTTTCTACGAGCAGTACTTC	CASSLTRDRQPFYEQYF	.	TRBD1	TRBV6-4	TRBJ2-7
TGTGCCAGCAGTTCCCCCAAGACAGGTGTTAGCAATCAGCCCCAGCATTTT	CASSSPKTGVSNQPQHF	.	.	TRBV28	TRBJ1-5
TGTGCCAGCAGCTTAGCGTGGACTAGCGGGAGGGCCGGTGAGCAGTTCTTC	CASSLAWTSGRAGEQFF	.	TRBD2	TRBV7-2	TRBJ2-1
TGTGCCAGCAGTGAGTTCGTGTGGGGGGGCAATGAGCAGTTCTTC	CASSEFVWGGNEQFF	.	TRBD2	TRBV6-1	TRBJ2-1
TGTGCCAGCAGCTTTGGAGTTTTGGATACGCAGTATTTT	CASSFGVLDTQYF	.	.	TRBV7-2	TRBJ2-3
TGTGCCAGCAGGGGCGGGACAGGGAGGCTGTATAGCAATCAGCCCCAGCATTTT	CASRGGTGRLYSNQPQHF	.	TRBD1	TRBV28	TRBJ1-5
TGTGCCAGCAGAGCCGGTGACAGGGTCTCTAGCGGCTACACCTTC	CASRAGDRVSSGYTF	.	TRBD1	TRBV2	TRBJ1-2
TGCGCCAGCAGCTTGGAGGTTGGGACAAACGAGCAGTACTTC	CASSLEVGTNEQYF	once	.	TRBV5-1	TRBJ2-7
TGTGCCAGCAGCTATAGCGGGAGAGGTTCGAATGAGCAGTTCTTC	CASSYSGRGSNEQFF	.	TRBD2	TRBV7-9	TRBJ2-1
TGTGCCAGCAGCTTAGGGGCAGGTTCGAACACCGGGGAGCTGTTTTTT	CASSLGAGSNTGELFF	few	.	TRBV11-2	TRBJ2-2
TGTGCCAGCTCACCACGTAGACTGCCGTACGAGCAGTACTTC	CASSPRRLPYEQYF	.	.	TRBV18	TRBJ2-7
TGTGCCAGCAGCCCAACGCACCAAGGGGGGGGAGATACGCAGTATTTT	CASSPTHQGGGDTQYF	.	.	TRBV5-4	TRBJ2-3
TGTGCCAGCAGTTTCCCTACCGGGACTAGCGGGAAGAACACCGGGGAGCTGTTTTTT	CASSFPTGTSGKNTGELFF	once	TRBD2	TRBV28	TRBJ2-2